These T cell receptor beta chains were read from a single sample in a study of T cell changes during pregnancy in multiple sclerosis. This table comes from immunoSEQ multiplex PCR, and its TCRdb copy is limited to in-frame clones, with some not included. The sample yields around 88,000 clones, 80% to 95% seen once. The sequences come from peripheral blood, collected in the first trimester of pregnancy. The receptors derive from a female donor with multiple sclerosis, enrolled in a pregnancy study. Both conserved end residues are part of each CDR3. The D gene is left open where the match is weak. Clone size is given for some rows only: seen once, a few or many times, or a class if the clone is expanded.

abundance,len,d_gene,v_gene,j_gene,CDR3aa,CDR3nt
.,13,.,TRBV18,TRBJ2-5,CASTQRHQETQYF,TGTGCCAGCACACAGCGACACCAAGAGACCCAGTACTTC
.,16,.,TRBV11-2,TRBJ2-5,CASSLDAGGRQETQYF,TGTGCCAGCAGCTTAGATGCAGGGGGGCGACAAGAGACCCAGTACTTC
.,14,TRBD2,TRBV28,TRBJ2-1,CASSSLAGAYEQFF,TGTGCCAGCAGTTCACTAGCGGGAGCCTATGAGCAGTTCTTC
once,16,TRBD2,TRBV19,TRBJ2-3,CASSMLAGGHTDTQYF,TGTGCCAGTAGTATGCTGGCGGGAGGACACACAGATACGCAGTATTTT
.,13,.,TRBV7-2,TRBJ1-2,CASSLELGYGYTF,TGTGCCAGCAGCTTAGAGCTAGGCTATGGCTACACCTTC
.,14,.,TRBV30,TRBJ2-7,CAWSKPRGPYEQYF,TGTGCCTGGAGTAAACCGAGAGGGCCCTACGAGCAGTACTTC
.,16,TRBD1,TRBV18,TRBJ2-7,CASSPPTGQGYGEQYF,TGTGCCAGCTCACCACCTACCGGACAGGGTTATGGCGAGCAGTACTTC
.,15,.,TRBV7-7,TRBJ1-4,CASSTRGAENEKLFF,TGTGCTAGCAGCACCCGGGGGGCGGAGAATGAAAAACTGTTTTTT
.,13,.,TRBV29-1,TRBJ1-2,CSVGDILNYGYTF,TGCAGCGTCGGGGACATTCTAAACTATGGCTACACCTTC
.,12,TRBD1,TRBV7-9,TRBJ1-1,CASSLTGTEAFF,TGTGCCAGCAGCTTGACAGGGACTGAAGCTTTCTTT
.,16,TRBD1,TRBV7-2,TRBJ2-1,CASSKSWGTEYNEQFF,TGTGCCAGCAGCAAATCCTGGGGGACAGAGTACAATGAGCAGTTCTTC
.,13,TRBD1,TRBV4-2,TRBJ2-7,CASSQGDSYEQYF,TGTGCCAGCAGCCAAGGGGACAGCTACGAGCAGTACTTC
.,12,.,TRBV2,TRBJ2-1,CASSPYYNEQFF,TGTGCCAGCAGTCCTTATTACAATGAGCAGTTCTTC
.,18,TRBD2,TRBV5-1,TRBJ2-3,CASSLASSGVYSTDTQYF,TGCGCCAGCAGCTTGGCTTCGAGCGGGGTGTATAGCACAGATACGCAGTATTTT
.,19,TRBD1,TRBV19,TRBJ2-7,CASSMFFGTGGSSSYEQYF,TGTGCCAGTAGTATGTTTTTCGGGACAGGGGGCTCAAGCTCCTACGAGCAGTACTTC
.,15,TRBD2,TRBV27,TRBJ2-1,CASTLGLAGDNEQFF,TGTGCCAGCACCCTTGGACTAGCGGGGGACAATGAGCAGTTCTTC
.,17,TRBD1,TRBV14,TRBJ2-1,CASSPPRGQEPYNEQFF,TGTGCCAGCAGCCCCCCGAGGGGGCAGGAGCCCTACAATGAGCAGTTCTTC
.,13,.,TRBV10-3,TRBJ1-5,CAISSESNQPQHF,TGTGCCATCAGTTCAGAAAGCAATCAGCCCCAGCATTTT
.,15,TRBD1,TRBV5-1,TRBJ2-3,CASSLVTGASDTQYF,TGCGCCAGCAGCTTGGTTACAGGGGCTTCAGATACGCAGTATTTT
.,14,.,TRBV5-6,TRBJ1-5,CASSFPGVGQPQHF,TGTGCCAGCAGCTTTCCAGGGGTGGGTCAGCCCCAGCATTTT